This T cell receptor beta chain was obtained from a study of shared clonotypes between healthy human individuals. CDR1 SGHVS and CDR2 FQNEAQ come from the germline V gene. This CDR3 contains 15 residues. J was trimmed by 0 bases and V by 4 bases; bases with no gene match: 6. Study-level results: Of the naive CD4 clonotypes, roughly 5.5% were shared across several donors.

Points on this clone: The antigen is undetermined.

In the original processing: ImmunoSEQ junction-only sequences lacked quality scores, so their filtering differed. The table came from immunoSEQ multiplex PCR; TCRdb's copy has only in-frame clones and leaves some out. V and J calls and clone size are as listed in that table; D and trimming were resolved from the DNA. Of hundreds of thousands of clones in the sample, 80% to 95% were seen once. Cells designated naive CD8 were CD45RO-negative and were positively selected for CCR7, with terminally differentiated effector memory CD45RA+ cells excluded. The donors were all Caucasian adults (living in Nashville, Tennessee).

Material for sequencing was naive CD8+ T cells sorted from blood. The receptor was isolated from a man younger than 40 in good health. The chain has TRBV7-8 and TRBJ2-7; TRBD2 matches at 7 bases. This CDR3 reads CASSWEGTASYEQYF. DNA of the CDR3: TGTGCCAGCAGCTGGGAGGGGACGGCCTCCTACGAGCAGTACTTC.